The next 29 T cell receptor beta chains were all read from a single sample in a study of blood T cell repertoires in COVID-19. Sequenced by immunoSEQ multiplex PCR; TCRdb stores in-frame clones only, minus some. The table lists under 250,000 clones, 82% of them singletons, with over 9.5% in the top ten. Source material: peripheral blood. These receptors came from a woman in her thirties or forties with acute or convalescent COVID-19.

This chain joins TRBV29-1 and TRBJ1-1; 9 bases fit TRBD1. Trimming at V came to 6 bases and at J to 2 bases, leaving 7 bases not matched to a gene. The CDR3 contains 14 residues. Germline loops: CDR1 SQVTM, CDR2 ANQGSEA. CDR3 region: CSVDGTGTNTEAFF. CDR3 bases: TGCAGCGTAGACGGGACAGGGACCAACACTGAAGCTTTCTTT.

CDR3 DNA: TGTGCCAGTAGTTCTCAGGGGAACACTGAAGCTTTCTTT. It codes for CASSSQGNTEAFF. The J gene is TRBJ1-1, the V gene TRBV19; D might be TRBD1 (5 bases). CDR1 and CDR2 from the germline V gene are LNHDA and SQIVND (reference sequence). The V gene lost 5 bases and the J gene lost 1 base, with 8 bases spanning the gap. The CDR3 extends over 13 amino acids.

The chain has TRBV6-5 and TRBJ2-2, with 12 bases fitting TRBD2. V trimming: 5 bases; J trimming: 8 bases; junction bases outside the gene matches: 6. Germline CDR1 is MNHEY and CDR2 is SVGAGI. This CDR3 comprises 15 residues. The CDR3 nucleotides are TGTGCCAGCAGTCCCTCTAGCGGGGGGGCTGGGGAGCTGTTTTTT. The encoded protein is CASSPSSGGAGELFF.

This clone was observed once. The CDR3 DNA reads as TGCAGTGCTAGTACCCTCTCCGGGACAGGCTTTGCAACTAATGAAAAACTGTTTTTT. As protein: CSASTLSGTGFATNEKLFF. The rearrangement links TRBV20-1 to TRBJ1-4; TRBD1 agrees at 8 bases. Germline V CDR1 and CDR2: DFQATT, SNEGSKA (reference sequence). The CDR3 covers 19 residues. V was clipped by 3 bases and J by 0 bases; unmatched bases: 15.

This clone was seen once. The rearrangement joins TRBV7-2 to TRBJ2-1; TRBD2 matches at 7 bases. The germline V gene encodes CDR1 SGHTA and CDR2 FQGNSA. The J segment lost 9 bases and the V segment lost 0 bases, leaving 5 bases of the junction unmatched. The CDR3 loop spans 14 amino acids. The CDR3 sequence: CASSLAGGQVEQFF. In DNA, the CDR3 is TGTGCCAGCAGCTTAGCGGGAGGGCAGGTTGAGCAGTTCTTC.

This chain joins TRBV5-5 and TRBJ1-2, with D maybe TRBD1 (5 bases). The ends were cut back, 6 bases at V and 5 bases at J, with 11 bases in the middle. The CDR3 length is 12 residues. Germline values: CDR1 SGHKS, CDR2 YYEKEE (reference sequence). Here the CDR3 reads CASTPGVYGYTF. The CDR3 DNA reads TGTGCCAGCACCCCGGGGGTTTATGGCTACACCTTC.

The chain carries TRBV2 and TRBJ2-3; TRBD2 matches at 8 bases. With V trimmed by 1 base and J by 0 bases, 6 bases remained unmatched. Germline CDR1 reads SNHLY; CDR2 reads FYNNEI. There are 17 residues in the CDR3. This CDR3 reads CASSEVPGGGSTDTQYF. The CDR3 region has the DNA TGTGCCAGCAGTGAAGTGCCGGGAGGGGGGAGCACAGATACGCAGTATTTT.

V usage is TRBV7-2 and J usage is TRBJ2-3; D gene unclear. The CDR3 runs 13 residues. V was cut by 5 bases and J by 2 bases, with 8 bases left in between. CDR1 and CDR2 from the germline V gene are SGHTA and FQGNSA. The CDR3 region has the DNA TGTGCCAGCAGCCTAAGTCCCACAGATACGCAGTATTTT. Translated, it gives CASSLSPTDTQYF. The whole variable domain, filled in from reference TRBV7-2 and TRBJ2-3, reads GAGVSQSPSNKVTEKGKDVELRCDPISGHTALYWYRQSLGQGLEFLIYFQGNSAPDKSGLPSDRFSAERTGGSVSTLTIQRTQQEDSAVYLCASSLSPTDTQYFGPGTRLTVL.

The genes are TRBV11-2 and TRBJ2-1, with TRBD1 matching over 7 bases. Germline V gives CDR1 SGHAT, CDR2 FQNNGV. This CDR3 has 15 amino acids. The trim removed 5 bases at V and 3 bases at J, leaving 7 bases unmatched. The DNA of the CDR3 is TGTGCCAGCAGCCGAACAGGGGACCTCTACAATGAGCAGTTCTTC. Amino acids: CASSRTGDLYNEQFF.

The chain joins TRBV11-2 to TRBJ1-3; D not certain. The CDR3 runs to 13 residues. Trimming pared 1 base from V and 4 bases from J, leaving 5 bases between. Germline V gives CDR1 SGHAT, CDR2 FQNNGV. CDR3 in amino acids: CASSLGQGNTIYF. The CDR3 coding sequence is TGTGCCAGCAGCTTAGGGCAGGGAAACACCATATATTTT. Drawing the rest from reference TRBV11-2 and TRBJ1-3, the complete variable domain is EAGVAQSPRYKIIEKRQSVAFWCNPISGHATLYWYQQILGQGPKLLIQFQNNGVVDDSQLPKDRFSAERLKGVDSTLKIQPAKLEDSAVYLCASSLGQGNTIYFGEGSWLTVV.

The J gene is TRBJ2-1, the V gene TRBV24-1; TRBD2 matches 13 bases. The CDR3 loop spans 19 amino acids. V shed 7 bases and J 3 bases; nucleotides not matched to a gene: 14. CDR1 KGHDR and CDR2 SFDVKD come from the germline V gene. This CDR3 is CATSDPRTSGGRGYNEQFF. The CDR3 bases are TGTGCCACCAGCGATCCCCGGACTAGCGGGGGCAGGGGCTACAATGAGCAGTTCTTC.

The chain carries TRBV5-5 and TRBJ2-2, with 8 bases identical to TRBD2. Germline lookup yields CDR1 SGHKS and CDR2 YYEKEE (reference sequence). The CDR3 sequence is 19 residues long. V dropped 6 bases and J dropped 0; count of bases not matched to a gene: 16. The CDR3 DNA sequence: TGTGCCAGCATATTTACGGGACCAGCGGGGGACCCGAACACCGGGGAGCTGTTTTTT. It yields the protein CASIFTGPAGDPNTGELFF.

The gene calls are TRBV6-2 or TRBV6-3 and TRBJ1-1, with 9 nucleotides matching TRBD1. Germline V gives CDR1 MNHEY, CDR2 SVGEGT. The CDR3 has 14 residues. With 4 bases clipped from V and 4 bases from J, the junction kept 4 bases outside the gene matches. CDR3 DNA sequence: TGTGCCAGCAGTTCCGGGACAGGGATCACTGAAGCTTTCTTT. Translated, it gives CASSSGTGITEAFF.

There are a few counts of this clone. The chain uses TRBV6-1 and TRBJ2-7; D uncertain. The germline V and J ends were trimmed by 3 bases and 6 bases, with 9 bases remaining between them. The CDR3 totals 12 residues. CDR1 is MNHNS, CDR2 SASEGT, per germline. CDR3 protein: CASSDPYFEQYF. For the CDR3, the DNA is TGTGCCAGCAGTGATCCTTACTTCGAGCAGTACTTC.

The chain links TRBV5-1 to TRBJ1-1; D possibly corresponds to TRBD1 (5 bases). CDR1 is SGHRS, CDR2 YFSETQ, per germline. Deletions cut 2 bases from V and 3 bases from J, with 23 bases between. This CDR3 is 18 amino acids long. CDR3 sequence reads: CASSLRGLTMRDDTEAFF. The CDR3 DNA follows: TGCGCCAGCAGCTTACGGGGGTTGACGATGAGGGATGACACTGAAGCTTTCTTT.

This clone has just one count. V and J are TRBV30 and TRBJ1-4; 7 bases match TRBD1. The CDR3 is 14 residues long. The germline CDR1 and CDR2 sequences are GTSNPN and SVGIG (reference sequence). The V segment lost 3 bases and the J segment 5 bases; nucleotides outside the gene matches: 6. DNA for the CDR3: TGTGCCTGGAGAGAGACAGGGCGGAATGAAAAACTGTTTTTT. This translates into CAWRETGRNEKLFF.

The chain uses TRBV27 and TRBJ1-3; D is undetermined. The CDR3 runs 14 residues. Deletions cut 3 bases from V and 0 bases from J, with 6 bases between. Germline V CDR1 and CDR2: MNHEY, SMNVEV (reference sequence). The DNA of the CDR3 is TGTGCCAGCAGTTTGGGCATCTCTGGAAACACCATATATTTT. Amino acid sequence: CASSLGISGNTIYF.

The CDR3 sequence is CASSSREGRDEQFF. The CDR3 DNA sequence: TGTGCCAGCAGCTCTAGGGAGGGGCGGGATGAGCAGTTCTTC. The chain couples TRBV5-6 to TRBJ2-1, with TRBD2 matching 7 bases. The CDR3 is made up of 14 amino acids. Germline V gene data show CDR1 as SGHDT and CDR2 as YYEEEE. J gave up 8 bases and V 3 bases, and 8 bases lay outside the gene matches.

V is TRBV5-1 and J is TRBJ2-7, with D unresolved. The CDR3 has 14 residues. The germline V and J ends were trimmed by 2 bases and 1 base, with 10 bases remaining between them. Germline CDR1 SGHRS, CDR2 YFSETQ. The CDR3 reads CASSFGPGSYEQYF. CDR3 bases: TGCGCCAGCAGCTTTGGTCCGGGTTCCTACGAGCAGTACTTC.

J is TRBJ2-7 and V is TRBV7-2; 11 nucleotides match TRBD2. Trimming removed 2 bases from V and 3 bases from J; junction bases left unmatched: 3. The CDR3 is 15 residues long. CDR1 and CDR2 from the germline V gene are SGHTA and FQGNSA. CDR3 region: CASSLLAGGNYEQYF. CDR3 DNA: TGTGCCAGCAGCTTACTAGCGGGAGGCAACTACGAGCAGTACTTC.

The chain carries TRBV6-2 or TRBV6-3 and TRBJ2-5, with 13 bases lining up with TRBD2. Unmatched junction bases numbered 18, after V lost 4 bases and J lost 7 bases. This CDR3 comprises 19 residues. CDR1 is MNHEY, CDR2 SVGEGT, per germline. CDR3 region: CASSSPRTSGRGAPGTQYF. The CDR3 DNA reads as TGTGCCAGCAGTTCTCCGCGGACTAGCGGGAGAGGGGCTCCGGGGACCCAGTACTTC.

V and J are TRBV19 and TRBJ1-4; unclear D gene. With 3 bases removed from V and 7 bases from J, the gap between germline ends came to 15 bases. CDR3 length: 15 residues. CDR1 is LNHDA, CDR2 SQIVND, per germline (reference sequence). CDR3 sequence: CASSIGSDFSEKLFF. Here the CDR3 DNA reads TGTGCCAGTAGTATCGGTTCTGACTTTAGTGAAAAACTGTTTTTT.

V gene TRBV5-6 combines with J gene TRBJ2-7; 7 nucleotides align to TRBD2. The germline V gene encodes CDR1 SGHDT and CDR2 YYEEEE. This CDR3 region has 14 residues. V lost 0 bases, J lost 7 bases, and 7 bases stayed unmatched. DNA of the CDR3: TGTGCCAGCAGCTTGGGAGTGAAGGGAGGGGAGCAGTACTTC. It is translated as CASSLGVKGGEQYF.

This chain connects TRBV23-1 to TRBJ1-2, with D tentatively TRBD1 (5 bases). TRBV23-1 is identified as an open reading frame with a role that is uncertain. Trimming shortened V by 0 bases and J by 0 bases, and 17 bases separated the two germline ends. The CDR3 has 18 residues. The CDR3 loop is CASSQSVQGLRSNYGYTF. CDR3 coding DNA: TGCGCCAGCAGTCAATCTGTTCAGGGCCTCCGCTCTAACTATGGCTACACCTTC.

The V gene is TRBV18, the J gene TRBJ1-2; the D is unclear. V lost 3 bases and J 5 bases, leaving 19 bases between the germline ends. This CDR3 contains 16 residues. CDR1 KGHSH and CDR2 LQKENI come from the germline V gene. The CDR3 DNA is TGTGCCAGCTCACCCGACTCTACCGCCGGATATTATGGCTACACCTTC. This sequence encodes CASSPDSTAGYYGYTF. Full variable domain (remainder filled in from reference TRBV18 and TRBJ1-2): NAGVMQNPRHLVRRRGQEARLRCSPMKGHSHVYWYRQLPEEGLKFMVYLQKENIIDESGMPKERFSAEFPKEGPSILRIQQVVRGDSAAYFCASSPDSTAGYYGYTFGSGTRLTVV.

CDR3 bases: TGTGCCAGTAGTATGTACCGGGGTCAGGAAAAACTGTTTTTT. This translates into CASSMYRGQEKLFF. The rearrangement uses TRBV19 and TRBJ1-4; no clear D gene. V shed 3 bases and J shed 8 bases, with 13 bases lying between them. CDR3 size: 14 residues. Germline V gene sequence: CDR1 LNHDA, CDR2 SQIVND (reference sequence).

This clone was seen just once. The chain has TRBV12-3 or TRBV12-4 and TRBJ1-2, with unresolved D. The CDR3 extends over 13 amino acids. Trimming took 3 bases from V and 0 from J, leaving 5 bases between them. CDR3 region: CASSLVANYGYTF. CDR3 DNA sequence: TGTGCCAGCAGTTTGGTAGCTAACTATGGCTACACCTTC.

The chain carries TRBV10-3 and TRBJ2-2, with 12 positions matching TRBD2. The CDR3 loop spans 15 amino acids. J lost 6 bases, V lost 11 bases, and 10 bases had no gene match. Looked up from germline, CDR1 is ENHRY and CDR2 is SYGVKD. Here the CDR3 DNA reads TGTGCCTTGTCGACTAGCGGGAGTCCAGCCGGGGAGCTGTTTTTT. It is translated as CALSTSGSPAGELFF.

V gene TRBV7-9 combines with J gene TRBJ1-5; D uncertain. V lost 5 bases and J lost 5, with 7 bases in between. Per the germline V gene, CDR1 is SEHNR and CDR2 is FQNEAQ (reference sequence). The CDR3 is 12 amino acids. The DNA of the CDR3 is TGTGCCAGCAGCCCGCCGGATCAGCCCCAGCATTTT. Its protein product is CASSPPDQPQHF.